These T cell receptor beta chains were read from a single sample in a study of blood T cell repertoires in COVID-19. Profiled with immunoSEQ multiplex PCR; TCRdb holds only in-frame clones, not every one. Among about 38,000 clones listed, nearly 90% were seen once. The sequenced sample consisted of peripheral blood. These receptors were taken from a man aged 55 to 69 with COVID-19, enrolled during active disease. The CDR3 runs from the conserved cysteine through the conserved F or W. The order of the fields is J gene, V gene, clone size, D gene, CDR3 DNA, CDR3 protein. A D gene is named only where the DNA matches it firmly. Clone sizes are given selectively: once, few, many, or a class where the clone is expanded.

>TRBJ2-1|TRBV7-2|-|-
TGTGCCAGCAGCTTAGGGCGGCCGAACAATGAGCAGTTCTTC
CASSLGRPNNEQFF
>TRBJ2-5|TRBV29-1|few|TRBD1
TGCAGCGTTGTGTCTGGGACAGCCCAAGAGACCCAGTACTTC
CSVVSGTAQETQYF
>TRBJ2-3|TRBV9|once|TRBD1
TGTGCCAGCAGCCCCGATAGACAGGGGTTTTCGCTTCGCGGGTCAGATACGCAGTATTTT
CASSPDRQGFSLRGSDTQYF
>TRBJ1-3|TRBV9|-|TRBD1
TGTGCCAGCAGCCCGACAGGGGGATTTTCTGGAAACACCATATATTTT
CASSPTGGFSGNTIYF
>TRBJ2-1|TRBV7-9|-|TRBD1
TGTGCCAGCACACAGGGGGCGGGAGTCTTAAATGAGCAGTTCTTC
CASTQGAGVLNEQFF
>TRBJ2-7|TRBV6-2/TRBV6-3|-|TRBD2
TGTGCCAGCAGCCATCCTGGGACTAGCGGGAGGCGCGAGCAGTACTTC
CASSHPGTSGRREQYF
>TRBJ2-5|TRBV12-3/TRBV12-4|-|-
TGTGCCAGCAGTTTCCACAGGCAAGAGACCCAGTACTTC
CASSFHRQETQYF
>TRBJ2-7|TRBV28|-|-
TGTGCCAGCAGTCCCCCGGGGCCAGGACAGATATCAATCTACGAGCAGTACTTC
CASSPPGPGQISIYEQYF
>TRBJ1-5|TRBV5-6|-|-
TGTGCCAGCAGTCTCCGGGACGGGGGGCTTAATCAGCCCCAGCATTTT
CASSLRDGGLNQPQHF
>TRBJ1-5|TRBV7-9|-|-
TGTGCCAGCAGCTTAGAAAGTGGGGGCCCGGGCGATCAGCCCCAGCATTTT
CASSLESGGPGDQPQHF
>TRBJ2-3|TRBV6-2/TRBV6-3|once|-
TGTGCCAGCAGCCAGCAGGCCCCCACAGATACGCAGTATTTT
CASSQQAPTDTQYF
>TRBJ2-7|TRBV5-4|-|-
TGTGCCAGCAGCTTGGTTACTTCCGAGCAGTACTTC
CASSLVTSEQYF
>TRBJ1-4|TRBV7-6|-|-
TGTGCCAGCAGCCCGCGGGACGGGAATGAAAAACTGTTTTTT
CASSPRDGNEKLFF
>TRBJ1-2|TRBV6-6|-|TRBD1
TGTGCCAGCAGCCCTAGACAGGGGTCGGTGTCCTATGGCTACACCTTC
CASSPRQGSVSYGYTF
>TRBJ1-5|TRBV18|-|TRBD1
TGTGCCAGCTCACCAGCAGGGGGCACGCAGCCCCAGCATTTT
CASSPAGGTQPQHF
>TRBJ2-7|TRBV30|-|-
TGTGCCTGGAGTCGGGGAACCTACGAGCAGTACTTC
CAWSRGTYEQYF
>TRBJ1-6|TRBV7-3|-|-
TGTGCCAGCAGCTTAGACGGGAATTCACCCCTCCACTTT
CASSLDGNSPLHF
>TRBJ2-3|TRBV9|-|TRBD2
TGTGCCAGCAGCCACCCTAGCGGGAGGTCCCAGTATTTT
CASSHPSGRSQYF
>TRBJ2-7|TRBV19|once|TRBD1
TGTGCCAGTAGTACCGGGACAGAAAGCTCCTACGAGCAGTACTTC
CASSTGTESSYEQYF
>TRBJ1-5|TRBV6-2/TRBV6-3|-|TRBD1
TGTGCCAGCAGTTCCCCCAGAGACAGGGCTGCTTTCCAGCCCCAGCATTTT
CASSSPRDRAAFQPQHF
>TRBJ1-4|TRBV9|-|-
TGTGCCAGCAGCGTGGGGGCCCGCAGGGGCGAAAAACTGTTTTTT
CASSVGARRGEKLFF
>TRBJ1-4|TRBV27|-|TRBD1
TGTGCCAGCAATGACAGGGGGGGGCCCGAGGAAAAACTGTTTTTT
CASNDRGGPEEKLFF
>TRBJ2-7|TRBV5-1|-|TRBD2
TGCGCCAGCCAGCCCACGCTAGCGGGAGGACTCTACGAGCAGTACTTC
CASQPTLAGGLYEQYF
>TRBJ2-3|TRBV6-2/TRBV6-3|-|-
TGTGCCAGCAGCCGGTCCCTAGGCACAGATACGCAGTATTTT
CASSRSLGTDTQYF
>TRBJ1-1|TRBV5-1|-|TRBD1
TGCGCCAGCAGGGTCGGACAGGGTCCTGAAGCTTTCTTT
CASRVGQGPEAFF
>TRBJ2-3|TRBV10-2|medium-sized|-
TGCGCCAGCAGTGAGTCGCCGACTAGCACAGATACGCAGTATTTT
CASSESPTSTDTQYF
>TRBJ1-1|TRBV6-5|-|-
TGTGCCAGCAGTTACGGGGCACGTAACACTGAAGCTTTCTTT
CASSYGARNTEAFF
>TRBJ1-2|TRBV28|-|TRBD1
TGTGCCAGCAGCCTCCCTTCACCGCTACAGGGGGACTATGGCTACACCTTC
CASSLPSPLQGDYGYTF
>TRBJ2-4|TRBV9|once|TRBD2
TGTGCCAGCTCCCCTCATAGCGGGATGCTAGCCAAAAACATTCAGTACTTC
CASSPHSGMLAKNIQYF
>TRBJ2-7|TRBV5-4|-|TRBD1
TGTGCCAGCAGCTCAACTTATTTACCGGGACAGGGGTACGAGCAGTACTTC
CASSSTYLPGQGYEQYF
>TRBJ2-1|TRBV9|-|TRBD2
TGTGCCAGCAGCGAGGGGTCGATTAGCGGGGGTGAGCAGTTCTTC
CASSEGSISGGEQFF
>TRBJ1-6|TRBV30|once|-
TGTGCCTGGAGGCGGACAGACGCAAATTCACCCCTCCACTTT
CAWRRTDANSPLHF
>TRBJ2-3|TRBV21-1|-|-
TGTGCCAGCATACGGACAGGGGGCACAGATACGCAGTATTTT
CASIRTGGTDTQYF
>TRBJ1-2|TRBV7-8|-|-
TGTGCCAGCAGCTCCAGTTATTTTGATGATGGCTACACCTTC
CASSSSYFDDGYTF
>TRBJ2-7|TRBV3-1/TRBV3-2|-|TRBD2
TGTGCCAGCAGCCATCGGGCTAGCGGGAGTAGTTACGAGCAGTACTTC
CASSHRASGSSYEQYF
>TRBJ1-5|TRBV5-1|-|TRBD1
TGCGCCAGCAGACCAGAGACAGGGGACAATCAGCCCCAGCATTTT
CASRPETGDNQPQHF
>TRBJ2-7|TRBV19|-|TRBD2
TGTGCCAGTGCCACTAGCGGGAGGGCCTACGAGCAGTACTTC
CASATSGRAYEQYF
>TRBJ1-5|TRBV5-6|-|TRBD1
TGTGCCAGCAGTTTGGGACAGGGGGCTTTTGGCAATCAGCCCCAGCATTTT
CASSLGQGAFGNQPQHF
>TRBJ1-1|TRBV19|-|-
TGTGCCAGTAGTATAGGGCAGAACACTGAAGCTTTCTTT
CASSIGQNTEAFF
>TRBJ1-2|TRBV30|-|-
TGTGCCTGGGAAACGGGGGGGAGAAACTATGGCTACACCTTC
CAWETGGRNYGYTF
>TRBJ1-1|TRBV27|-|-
TGTGCCAGCAGTGTCCAGGGCTGGAACACTGAAGCTTTCTTT
CASSVQGWNTEAFF
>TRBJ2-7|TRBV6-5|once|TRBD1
TGTGCCAGCGCTGGCGGACAGGGAGCCTACGAGCAGTACTTC
CASAGGQGAYEQYF
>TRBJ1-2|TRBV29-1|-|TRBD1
TGCAGCGTTGATAGACAGGGGGGGTATGGCTACACCTTC
CSVDRQGGYGYTF
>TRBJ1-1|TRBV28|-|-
TGTGCCAGCACCACACAAAAGACTGAAGCTTTCTTT
CASTTQKTEAFF
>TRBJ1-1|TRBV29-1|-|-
TGCAGCGTCCATCAGACAGGCATGAACACTGAAGCTTTCTTT
CSVHQTGMNTEAFF
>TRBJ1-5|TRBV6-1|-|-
TGTGCCAGCAGTGAATTTGCGGGGGACCAGCCCCAGCATTTT
CASSEFAGDQPQHF
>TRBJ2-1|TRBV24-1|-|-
TGTGCCACCAGTGATTTTATCGGGAGCAAGCAGTTCTTC
CATSDFIGSKQFF
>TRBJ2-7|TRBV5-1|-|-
TGCGCCAGCAGCTTGGACAGGGTGGACGAGCAGTACTTC
CASSLDRVDEQYF
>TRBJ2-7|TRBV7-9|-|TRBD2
TGTGCCAGCAGCTCGGTTAGCGGGAGTTCCTACGAGCAGTACTTC
CASSSVSGSSYEQYF
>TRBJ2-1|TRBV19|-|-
TGTGCCAGTAGTATTGAGGCTACTCTGAACGATGAGCAGTTCTTC
CASSIEATLNDEQFF
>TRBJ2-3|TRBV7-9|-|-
TGTGCCAGCAGCTTACGGCGGGCTCGCACAGATACGCAGTATTTT
CASSLRRARTDTQYF
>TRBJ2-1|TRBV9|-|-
TGTGCCAGCAGCGTAACCTTAGACAATGAGCAGTTCTTC
CASSVTLDNEQFF
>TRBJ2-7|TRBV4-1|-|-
TGCGCCAGCAGCCCGGGAGCAAACTACGAGCAGTACTTC
CASSPGANYEQYF
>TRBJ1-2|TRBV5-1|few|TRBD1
TGCGCCAGCGCCCCGACAGGGGGGTATGGCTACACCTTC
CASAPTGGYGYTF
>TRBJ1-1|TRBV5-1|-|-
TGCGCCAGCAGCTTAGGACAGTTCACTGAAGCTTTCTTT
CASSLGQFTEAFF
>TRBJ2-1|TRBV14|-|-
TGTGCCAGCAGCCAAGGGAGGGAGCAGTTCTTC
CASSQGREQFF